The 15 T cell receptor beta chains given below trace back to one sample, sequenced in a study of blood T cell repertoires in COVID-19 (dated by TCRdb to the early 2020s). The library was obtained by the immunoSEQ multiplex PCR assay. Here the immuneACCESS table is served through TCRdb, limited to in-frame sequences with V and J called. Missing clones are a known gap in these copies; in checked studies unresolved V genes cover under half, and the rest lacks a known reason. In this sample the table shows about 420,000 clones, roughly 89% of which occur a single time. The ten largest clones take up 0.65% to 1% of the sample. Source material: peripheral blood. Source of these receptors: a man aged 18 to 35 with COVID-19, enrolled during active disease.

The V and J genes are TRBV6-2 or TRBV6-3 and TRBJ2-3; TRBD2 aligns across 9 bases. In germline, CDR1 is MNHEY, CDR2 SVGEGT. This CDR3 has 16 amino acids. Trimming cost V 2 bases and J 3 bases; bases outside gene matches: 6. In DNA, the CDR3 is TGTGCCAGCAGTTACCGGGCGGGAGGGCCAACAGATACGCAGTATTTT. The encoded protein is CASSYRAGGPTDTQYF.

There are a few counts of this clone. The chain is built from TRBV5-1 and TRBJ2-2, with 7 bases lining up with TRBD2. J was trimmed by 6 bases and V by 0 bases; bases with no gene match: 2. Germline lookup yields CDR1 SGHRS and CDR2 YFSETQ. The CDR3 has 14 amino acids. CDR3 in amino acids: CASSLELASGELFF. CDR3 bases: TGCGCCAGCAGCTTGGAACTAGCGTCCGGGGAGCTGTTTTTT. Based on the CDR3 plus reference TRBV5-1 and TRBJ2-2, the full variable domain is KAGVTQTPRYLIKTRGQQVTLSCSPISGHRSVSWYQQTPGQGLQFLFEYFSETQRNKGNFPGRFSGRQFSNSRSEMNVSTLELGDSALYLCASSLELASGELFFGEGSRLTVL.

The V gene is TRBV4-1, the J gene TRBJ1-3; D remains unclear. The CDR3 runs 15 residues. Deletions cut 1 base from V and 2 bases from J, with 9 bases between. Germline V CDR1 and CDR2: MGHRA, YSYEKL. The CDR3 nucleotides are TGCGCCAGCAGCCAAGCGCGGGAAACTGGAAACACCATATATTTT. It translates to CASSQARETGNTIYF.

The chain employs TRBV11-3 and TRBJ2-5; 10 nucleotides align to TRBD2. The length of the CDR3 is 17 residues. Germline V lookup: CDR1 SGHNT, CDR2 YENEEA. The junction had 14 bases not matched to a gene; V was cut back by 5 bases and J by 5 bases. The CDR3 bases are TGTGCCAGCAGCCTAGCGGGGGATAGCGGAGGCGGGGAGACCCAGTACTTC. Protein sequence: CASSLAGDSGGGETQYF. Filled out from reference TRBV11-3 and TRBJ2-5, the complete variable domain reads EAGVVQSPRYKIIEKKQPVAFWCNPISGHNTLYWYLQNLGQGPELLIRYENEEAVDDSQLPKDRFSAERLKGVDSTLKIQPAELGDSAVYLCASSLAGDSGGGETQYFGPGTRLLVL.

The chain employs TRBV6-5 and TRBJ2-7; tentative D call: TRBD2 (6 bases). Germline V lookup: CDR1 MNHEY, CDR2 SVGAGI. The CDR3 spans 15 residues. The V gene lost 3 bases and the J gene lost 2 bases, with 14 bases spanning the gap. The CDR3 nucleotides are TGTGCCAGCAGTTATTTCCCGGGAGCTACCTACGAGCAGTACTTC. Translated: CASSYFPGATYEQYF.

V is TRBV29-1 and J is TRBJ2-7, with 8 bases matching TRBD1. V was pared by 5 bases and J by 1 base, with 1 base of the junction left unmatched. The germline V gene encodes CDR1 SQVTM and CDR2 ANQGSEA. The CDR3 runs to 12 residues. The CDR3 reads CSVRTGSYEQYF. As DNA, the CDR3 is TGCAGCGTTAGGACAGGGTCCTACGAGCAGTACTTC.

As concerns this clone: Compared with germline, one end of the junction differs, possibly owing to a read error. This chain connects TRBV5-1 to TRBJ1-5; D remains unclear. This CDR3 is 13 amino acids long. Germline loops: CDR1 SGHRS, CDR2 YFSETQ. The CDR3 sequence: CASSSNLSPSVDF. The CDR3 bases are TGCGCCAGCAGCTCAAATCTTTCGCCATCGGTAGATTTT.

This clone was picked up one time. The CDR3 loop is CASSPTALTDTQYF. The CDR3 coding sequence is TGTGCCAGCAGTCCGACAGCTCTCACAGATACGCAGTATTTT. This chain joins TRBV27 and TRBJ2-3, with a possible D match to TRBD1 (5 bases). This CDR3 comprises 14 residues. Germline CDR1 and CDR2: MNHEY and SMNVEV (reference sequence). Between the trimmed V and J ends, which lost 5 bases and 2 bases, there was a span of 11 bases.

The chain couples TRBV7-9 to TRBJ1-1, with 10 bases lining up with TRBD1. The CDR3 runs 15 residues. Germline values: CDR1 SEHNR, CDR2 FQNEAQ (reference sequence). V shed 5 bases and J 4 bases; nucleotides not matched to a gene: 7. The chain's CDR3 is CASSRGDRGVTEAFF. CDR3 in DNA: TGTGCCAGCAGCAGGGGGGACAGGGGTGTCACTGAAGCTTTCTTT.

The chain is built from TRBV10-2 and TRBJ2-1; TRBD2 matches at 13 bases. Germline V gene sequence: CDR1 WSHSY, CDR2 SAAADI. The length of the CDR3 is 17 residues. The junction had 6 bases not matched to a gene; V was cut back by 7 bases and J by 0 bases. For the CDR3, the DNA is TGCGCCAGCAAAGGACTAGCGGGAGAAAGCTCCTACAATGAGCAGTTCTTC. Amino acid sequence: CASKGLAGESSYNEQFF.

This clone was picked up one time. The V call is TRBV7-9, the J call TRBJ2-1; no clear D gene. Germline CDR1 and CDR2: SEHNR and FQNEAQ (reference sequence). The CDR3 extends over 10 amino acids. Trimming removed 8 bases from V and 5 bases from J, with 4 bases in between. The CDR3 DNA reads TGTGCCAGCTTCGACAATGAGCAGTTCTTC. The encoded protein is CASFDNEQFF.

The chain recombines TRBV6-6 with TRBJ2-1, with a tentative D call TRBD1 (6 bases). From germline, CDR1 is MNHNY and CDR2 SVGAGI (reference sequence). There are 14 residues in the CDR3. Trimming removed 7 bases at V and 7 bases at J, with 17 bases between. The CDR3 sequence: CASTLSPQGNEQFF. CDR3 DNA: TGTGCCAGCACCTTAAGTCCCCAGGGGAATGAGCAGTTCTTC.

A word on this clone: Relative to the germline gene, one junction end is altered; a read error may explain this. The chain uses TRBV19 and TRBJ2-2, with a weak D call TRBD2 (5 bases). CDR1 and CDR2 (germline): LNHDA, SQIVND (reference sequence). This CDR3 is 15 amino acids long. The CDR3, as DNA: TGTGCCAGTAGTGTCCGGACTGCGAATACCGGGGAGCTGTTTTTT. This gives the protein CASSVRTANTGELFF.

The V gene is TRBV4-1, the J gene TRBJ1-1, with no clear D. The CDR3 length is 16 residues. CDR1 is MGHRA, CDR2 YSYEKL, per germline. Trimming took 2 bases from V and 6 from J, leaving 19 bases between them. The CDR3 sequence is CASSQPSQLRDPEAFF. The CDR3 DNA sequence: TGCGCCAGCAGCCAACCGTCACAGTTACGCGACCCTGAAGCTTTCTTT.

The chain couples TRBV5-4 to TRBJ1-1; D not resolved. This CDR3 spans 15 amino acids. The germline V gene encodes CDR1 SGHNT and CDR2 YYREEE (reference sequence). The germline V and J ends were trimmed by 0 bases and 5 bases, with 14 bases remaining between them. CDR3 bases: TGTGCCAGCAGCTTGGGTGAAGCTTCGGGGACTGAAGCTTTCTTT. It encodes CASSLGEASGTEAFF.